This passage covers 19 T cell receptor beta chains from one sample sequenced in a study of shared clonotypes between healthy human individuals. Method: immunoSEQ multiplex PCR; TCRdb's copy keeps in-frame clones and lacks some. The sample yields about 580,000 clones, roughly 98% seen once. Terminally differentiated effector memory CD45RA+ cells were excluded by CCR7 positive selection of CD45RO-negative cells. The sample comprised naive CD8+ T cells sorted from blood. These receptors all come from a man under 40 in good health.

V usage is TRBV7-2 and J usage is TRBJ1-5; D not certain. V was trimmed by 5 bases and J by 7 bases, leaving 15 bases between them. CDR3 length: 14 amino acids. CDR1 SGHTA and CDR2 FQGNSA come from the germline V gene. For the CDR3, the DNA is TGTGCCAGCAGCGTTAGCTTGGGAGGACAGCCCCAGCATTTT. Protein product: CASSVSLGGQPQHF.

The rearrangement joins TRBV7-9 to TRBJ2-5, with D maybe TRBD2 (6 bases). Germline V gene data show CDR1 as SEHNR and CDR2 as FQNEAQ (reference sequence). This CDR3 has 15 residues. V dropped 2 bases and J dropped 1 base, with 11 bases sitting between them. The CDR3: CASSLRGGTQETQYF. In DNA, the CDR3 is TGTGCCAGCAGCTTACGGGGCGGGACCCAAGAGACCCAGTACTTC. The full variable domain, completed using reference TRBV7-9 and TRBJ2-5, is DTGVSQNPRHKITKRGQNVTFRCDPISEHNRLYWYRQTLGQGPEFLTYFQNEAQLEKSRLLSDRFSAERPKGSFSTLEIQRTEQGDSAMYLCASSLRGGTQETQYFGPGTRLLVL.

The chain uses TRBV11-2 and TRBJ2-7; no clear D gene. The germline V gene encodes CDR1 SGHAT and CDR2 FQNNGV. The CDR3 spans 15 residues. V was cut by 0 bases and J by 0 bases, with 9 bases left in between. CDR3 amino acids: CASSLEATRSYEQYF. CDR3 in DNA: TGTGCCAGCAGCTTAGAAGCTACCCGCTCCTACGAGCAGTACTTC.

The CDR3 is CASSFSGTNTEAFF. CDR3 nucleotide sequence: TGTGCCAGCAGCTTCTCGGGTACGAACACTGAAGCTTTCTTT. V and J are TRBV5-6 and TRBJ1-1; D unresolved. The CDR3 consists of 14 residues. CDR1 and CDR2 from the germline V gene are SGHDT and YYEEEE. The ends were cut back, 2 bases at V and 1 base at J, with 9 bases in the middle.

The rearrangement uses TRBV5-6 and TRBJ1-5; D uncertain. Germline values: CDR1 SGHDT, CDR2 YYEEEE. The germline V and J ends were trimmed by 2 bases and 0 bases, with 6 bases remaining between them. The CDR3 consists of 14 residues. This CDR3 is CASSLMYSNQPQHF. CDR3 DNA sequence: TGTGCCAGCAGCTTAATGTATAGCAATCAGCCCCAGCATTTT.

The CDR3 loop is CASSLGPGFYEQYF. The CDR3 DNA sequence: TGTGCCAGCAGCTTAGGCCCGGGTTTCTACGAGCAGTACTTC. The genes are TRBV7-6 and TRBJ2-7; D uncertain. This CDR3 has 14 residues. The V gene lost 1 base and the J gene lost 3 bases, with 10 bases spanning the gap. Per germline, CDR1 SGHVS and CDR2 FNYEAQ.

V is TRBV7-2 and J is TRBJ2-3; 9 bases agree with TRBD1. The J segment lost 4 bases and the V segment lost 0 bases, leaving 5 bases of the junction unmatched. This CDR3 comprises 16 residues. CDR1 and CDR2 from the germline V gene are SGHTA and FQGNSA. In DNA, the CDR3 is TGTGCCAGCAGCTTAGCCCAGGACAGGGGTGCAGATACGCAGTATTTT. This gives the protein CASSLAQDRGADTQYF.

The chain uses TRBV6-1 and TRBJ1-5; tentative D call: TRBD1 (5 bases). The V end lost 6 bases, the J end lost 5 bases, and 11 bases lay between the germline ends. Germline lookup yields CDR1 MNHNS and CDR2 SASEGT. This CDR3 region has 13 residues. The CDR3 DNA sequence: TGTGCCAGCAGCAGGCGGGGGGATCAGCCCCAGCATTTT. Translation: CASSRRGDQPQHF.

V and J are TRBV5-4 and TRBJ1-1, with a possible D match to TRBD1 (5 bases). The germline V gene encodes CDR1 SGHNT and CDR2 YYREEE (reference sequence). The germline V and J ends were trimmed by 5 bases and 5 bases, with 16 bases remaining between them. CDR3 length: 14 amino acids. The CDR3 DNA is TGTGCCAGCAGATTTAGGGGTGGGAAGACTGAAGCTTTCTTT. This encodes CASRFRGGKTEAFF.

V gene TRBV30 combines with J gene TRBJ1-1, with a possible D match to TRBD1 (5 bases). V gave up 5 bases and J gave up 5 bases, with 18 bases separating them. The CDR3 sequence is 14 residues long. Germline assignment: CDR1 GTSNPN and CDR2 SVGIG (reference sequence). The CDR3 nucleotides read TGTGCCTGGGTCTTAGGGGCAGGAGGGACTGAAGCTTTCTTT. The encoded protein is CAWVLGAGGTEAFF.

This chain connects TRBV7-3 to TRBJ2-2; D gene uncertain. The CDR3 is made up of 14 amino acids. Germline V gene lookup returns CDR1 SGHTA and CDR2 FQGTGA. Trimming pared 3 bases from V and 1 base from J, leaving 6 bases between. CDR3 loop: CASSLGLNTGELFF. The DNA of the CDR3 is TGTGCCAGCAGCTTGGGGTTGAACACCGGGGAGCTGTTTTTT.

Concerning this clone: The same CDR3 is also encoded by other DNA sequences in this sample. The genes are TRBV29-1 and TRBJ2-1, with 9 bases that match TRBD2. The CDR3 length is 13 residues. CDR1 and CDR2 (germline): SQVTM, ANQGSEA. Unmatched junction bases numbered 3, after V lost 5 bases and J lost 4 bases. The CDR3 nucleotides are TGCAGCGTTCGGACTAGCGAGTACAATGAGCAGTTCTTC. It translates to CSVRTSEYNEQFF.

The chain carries TRBV14 and TRBJ2-1; 11 bases are shared with TRBD2. Trimming cost V 2 bases and J 4 bases; bases outside gene matches: 13. Per the germline V gene, CDR1 is SGHDN and CDR2 is FVKESK. The CDR3 runs 19 residues. The CDR3 sequence is CASSQLPKTSGKPYNEQFF. CDR3 coding DNA: TGTGCCAGCAGCCAACTTCCTAAGACTAGCGGGAAACCATACAATGAGCAGTTCTTC.

The rearrangement links TRBV18 to TRBJ2-5; 7 bases are shared with TRBD1. The germline V gene encodes CDR1 KGHSH and CDR2 LQKENI. The CDR3 length is 20 residues. The V segment lost 3 bases and the J segment 4 bases; nucleotides outside the gene matches: 23. The CDR3 region is CASSPDPTHGQVDQRETQYF. CDR3 nucleotide sequence: TGTGCCAGCTCACCCGACCCGACCCACGGACAGGTAGATCAGAGAGAGACCCAGTACTTC. Complete variable domain (other parts from reference TRBV18 and TRBJ2-5): NAGVMQNPRHLVRRRGQEARLRCSPMKGHSHVYWYRQLPEEGLKFMVYLQKENIIDESGMPKERFSAEFPKEGPSILRIQQVVRGDSAAYFCASSPDPTHGQVDQRETQYFGPGTRLLVL.

V and J are TRBV7-8 and TRBJ2-7, with D uncertain. This CDR3 region has 14 residues. Germline V lookup: CDR1 SGHVS, CDR2 FQNEAQ. Deletions cut 1 base from V and 2 bases from J, with 9 bases between. In DNA form, the CDR3 reads TGTGCCAGCAGCTTAGGGGCATTTACCTACGAGCAGTACTTC. This gives the protein CASSLGAFTYEQYF.

V is TRBV29-1 and J is TRBJ2-5; possible D gene TRBD2, 6 bases. The germline V and J ends were trimmed by 0 bases and 0 bases, with 17 bases remaining between them. The CDR3 runs 17 residues. From germline, CDR1 is SQVTM and CDR2 ANQGSEA. The CDR3 nucleotides read TGCAGCGTTGAAGAGCGGGAATTGATCTCGTACCAAGAGACCCAGTACTTC. Its translation: CSVEERELISYQETQYF.

V and J are TRBV5-5 and TRBJ2-2; weak D call: TRBD2 (5 bases). With 2 bases removed from V and 8 bases from J, the gap between germline ends came to 22 bases. The CDR3 is made up of 17 amino acids. Germline assignment: CDR1 SGHKS and CDR2 YYEKEE (reference sequence). The CDR3 loop reads CASSFRDPLYPTGELFF. The CDR3 region has the DNA TGTGCCAGCAGCTTTCGGGATCCTCTTTACCCGACGGGGGAGCTGTTTTTT.

CDR3 sequence reads: CASSYLQGALYEQYF. The DNA for the CDR3 is TGTGCCAGCAGTTACCTGCAGGGTGCCCTCTACGAGCAGTACTTC. The chain recombines TRBV6-5 with TRBJ2-7; tentative D call: TRBD1 (5 bases). Germline lookup yields CDR1 MNHEY and CDR2 SVGAGI. The CDR3 sequence is 15 residues long. V lost 2 bases and J lost 3, with 14 bases in between.

This chain links TRBV7-7 with TRBJ2-1; TRBD2 might be the D (7 bases). Trimming stripped 5 bases from V and 7 bases from J, with 18 bases between. The germline V gene encodes CDR1 SSHAT and CDR2 FNYEAQ (reference sequence). The CDR3 loop spans 15 amino acids. The CDR3 reads CASSQGGAILNEQFF. CDR3 DNA sequence: TGTGCCAGCAGCCAAGGGGGGGCGATCCTAAATGAGCAGTTCTTC.